These 13 T cell receptor beta chains originate from one sample sequenced in a study of control samples from healthy donors and cancer patients. The table came from immunoSEQ multiplex PCR; TCRdb's copy has only in-frame clones and leaves some out. The table includes around 250,000 clones, around 80% detected once. Sequencing input: PBMCs. The receptor set was obtained from a woman in her sixties or seventies with lung cancer.

V and J are TRBV6-5 and TRBJ1-3, with a possible D match to TRBD1 (5 bases). Germline values: CDR1 MNHEY, CDR2 SVGAGI. The germline V and J ends were trimmed by 4 bases and 2 bases, with 9 bases remaining between them. The CDR3 loop spans 14 amino acids. For the CDR3, the DNA is TGTGCCAGCAGTTTGGCAGGGCCTGGAAACACCATATATTTT. Its protein product is CASSLAGPGNTIYF.

A remark on this clone: Likely a read error: the CDR3 ends without its conserved phenylalanine or tryptophan. This chain connects TRBV28 to TRBJ1-1, with a possible D match to TRBD1 (5 bases). CDR1 and CDR2 from the germline V gene are MDHEN and SYDVKM. Trimming stripped 5 bases from V and 11 bases from J, with 18 bases between. The CDR3 is made up of 13 amino acids. CDR3 sequence (DNA): TGTGCCAGCAGTCCGGAGGTCCGGCGGGGCGCTTTCCTT. Its translation is CASSPEVRRGAFL.

The chain uses TRBV12-3 or TRBV12-4 and TRBJ1-5; weak D call: TRBD1 (6 bases). Trimming left V 5 bases short and J 7 bases short, with 12 bases between. This CDR3 has 13 residues. The CDR3 coding sequence is TGTGCCAGCAGTGGGGCAGGGGAGCAGCCCCAGCATTTT. Protein: CASSGAGEQPQHF.

This sequence joins TRBV5-1 and TRBJ1-2, with D perhaps TRBD1 (5 bases). This CDR3 comprises 14 residues. Germline CDR1 is SGHRS and CDR2 is YFSETQ. V lost 0 bases and J 7 bases, leaving 13 bases between the germline ends. Here the CDR3 reads CASSLAEGVGGYTF. The CDR3 DNA reads as TGCGCCAGCAGCTTGGCCGAAGGGGTGGGTGGCTACACCTTC. Based on the CDR3 plus reference TRBV5-1 and TRBJ1-2, the full variable domain is KAGVTQTPRYLIKTRGQQVTLSCSPISGHRSVSWYQQTPGQGLQFLFEYFSETQRNKGNFPGRFSGRQFSNSRSEMNVSTLELGDSALYLCASSLAEGVGGYTFGSGTRLTVV.

This rearrangement joins TRBV18 to TRBJ1-1; TRBD1 matches at 11 bases. From germline, CDR1 is KGHSH and CDR2 LQKENI. The CDR3 has 15 amino acids. The J segment lost 5 bases and the V segment lost 2 bases, leaving 4 bases of the junction unmatched. The CDR3 loop reads CASSPGTGGGTEAFF. CDR3 bases: TGTGCCAGCTCACCAGGGACAGGGGGGGGAACTGAAGCTTTCTTT.

The chain carries TRBV3-1 (or the pseudogene TRBV3-2) and TRBJ2-2, with D uncertain. The V and J ends lost 4 bases and 7 bases respectively, with 13 bases between them. The CDR3 is 14 amino acids. Germline V gene lookup returns CDR1 LGHDT and CDR2 YNNKEL (reference sequence). CDR3 sequence: CASSLSRTIGELFF. CDR3 coding DNA: TGTGCCAGCAGCCTTTCCCGGACGATCGGGGAGCTGTTTTTT.

The genes are TRBV7-9 and TRBJ2-5; D possibly corresponds to TRBD2 (5 bases). Germline lookup yields CDR1 SEHNR and CDR2 FQNEAQ (reference sequence). This CDR3 contains 16 residues. The V end was cut by 5 bases, the J end by 0 bases, with 16 bases between. CDR3 in amino acids: CASSEARGSNQETQYF. Written as DNA, the CDR3 is TGTGCCAGCAGCGAAGCGCGCGGGTCAAACCAAGAGACCCAGTACTTC.

The chain carries TRBV19 and TRBJ1-2; D remains unclear. V lost 6 bases to trimming and J lost 5 bases, with 19 bases between them. Germline CDR1 reads LNHDA; CDR2 reads SQIVND (reference sequence). This CDR3 comprises 15 residues. DNA for the CDR3: TGTGCCAGTAGAGACCTTAGGGAGACCAGATATGGCTACACCTTC. Encoded protein: CASRDLRETRYGYTF.

The V gene is TRBV7-3, the J gene TRBJ2-7; 8 bases map to TRBD1. Germline V gene sequence: CDR1 SGHTA, CDR2 FQGTGA. The J segment lost 3 bases and the V segment lost 5 bases, leaving 3 bases of the junction unmatched. There are 13 residues in the CDR3. The CDR3 spells CASSVGQGYEQYF. The CDR3 nucleotides are TGTGCCAGCAGCGTCGGACAGGGCTACGAGCAGTACTTC.

The J gene is TRBJ1-5, the V gene TRBV3-1 (or the pseudogene TRBV3-2); TRBD1 is a possible D gene (6 bases). Trimming pared 8 bases from V and 3 bases from J, leaving 8 bases between. From germline, CDR1 is LGHDT and CDR2 YNNKEL (reference sequence). CDR3 length: 12 amino acids. The CDR3 spells CASGQPNQPQHF. DNA for the CDR3: TGTGCCAGCGGACAGCCCAATCAGCCCCAGCATTTT.

The V call is TRBV18, the J call TRBJ1-2; D is unresolved. CDR1 is KGHSH, CDR2 LQKENI, per germline. Trimming removed 0 bases from V and 0 bases from J, with 8 bases in between. The CDR3 is 15 residues long. The CDR3 spells CASSPPGVANYGYTF. CDR3 sequence (DNA): TGTGCCAGCTCACCACCTGGGGTAGCTAACTATGGCTACACCTTC.

The chain uses TRBV27 and TRBJ1-2; 10 nucleotides match TRBD1. Per the germline V gene, CDR1 is MNHEY and CDR2 is SMNVEV (reference sequence). CDR3 size: 14 residues. The V segment lost 8 bases and the J segment 4 bases; nucleotides outside the gene matches: 7. CDR3 in amino acids: CASARTGGIYGYTF. CDR3 nucleotide sequence: TGTGCCAGCGCTCGGACAGGGGGTATCTATGGCTACACCTTC.

The rearrangement uses TRBV5-4 and TRBJ2-5, with 16 bases that match TRBD2. Trimming at V came to 0 bases and at J to 2 bases, leaving 1 base not matched to a gene. This CDR3 is built from 17 residues. From germline, CDR1 is SGHNT and CDR2 YYREEE (reference sequence). CDR3 DNA: TGTGCCAGCAGCTTGGGGGGACTAGCGGGAGGGCAAGAGACCCAGTACTTC. Its translation is CASSLGGLAGGQETQYF. The full variable domain, in which reference TRBV5-4 and TRBJ2-5 provide the parts outside the CDR3, is ETGVTQSPTHLIKTRGQQVTLRCSSQSGHNTVSWYQQALGQGPQFIFQYYREEENGRGNFPPRFSGLQFPNYSSELNVNALELDDSALYLCASSLGGLAGGQETQYFGPGTRLLVL.